This TCR beta chain came from a study of Graves' ophthalmopathy and Graves' hyperthyroidism. This clonotype was observed at least ten times. As yet, its antigen is unknown. The junction departs from germline at one end; a sequencing error may be responsible. Study results and caveats: Most thyroid clonotypes expanded beyond 0.001 frequency were also found in blood.

The authors amplified TCR beta CDR3 regions, and they did so from RNA transcripts for repertoire sequencing. The first-round RT-PCR employed HTBI primers together with the Qiagen OneStep RT-PCR kit. A multiplex PCR was then performed as the second round. MiXCR, run by TCRdb on the multiplex PCR reads, gives a single entry per CDR3 protein. This table has some 370,000 distinct CDR3 sequences, roughly 15% appearing once. Germline lookup yields CDR1 MGHRA and CDR2 YSYEKL. CDR3 length: 13 amino acids. The source is an adult woman with stable Graves' hyperthyroidism. This chain links TRBV4-1 with TRBJ1-1; TRBD1 matches 7 bases. The sequencing input was peripheral blood. CDR3 loop: CASSQGVNTEAFF. The DNA for the CDR3 is TGTGCCAGCAGCCAGGGGGTGAACACTGAAGCTTTCTTT.